This entry is about one T cell receptor (beta chain). This clonotype was recorded a few times. Its binding antigen is unknown. Base qualities are not recorded, but no much larger clone differs from it by a single base. For CDR1 and CDR2, the germline V gene lists SGHDT and YYEEEE. V loses 2 bases, J loses 9 bases, and the germline ends lie 11 bases apart. From its cysteine to its phenylalanine, the CDR3 spans 12 amino acids. The kept DNA is CDR3 alone, 36 bases in frame from the first base. The library came from multiplex PCR. The instrument was an Illumina HiSeq 4000. To build TCR beta libraries, CDR3 regions were amplified by Arm-PCR using iRepertoire HTBI primers. Before sequencing, the PCR products went through gel purification. Per the authors' processing: Gene usage analysis of CDR3 amino acid clonotypes relied on the roughly 64 TRBV and 14 TRBJ segments identified across samples. COPE and FqMerger were used to merge the filtered high-quality paired reads into contigs. BLAST was used to align contigs to the IMGT TRBV, TRBD and TRBJ reference genes, and CDR3 was defined following IMGT. Any clonotype with a frequency above 0.1% was classified as a highly expanded clone. Repertoire diversity was measured by Shannon entropy, and V-J evenness by the Gini coefficient. A clonotype was considered public if more than one individual shared it. TCRdb applied fastp at Q25 and MiXCR to the public reads, then kept only in-frame beta chains. Records with the same CDR3 protein are collapsed into one entry carrying the most frequent genes and DNA. TCRdb's processing, not the authors', yielded these V and J calls. This sample has 530,000 or so distinct CDR3 sequences in its table, and 13% of those were observed once. 8.5% to 10% of the sample is taken by the ten largest.

The sample's time point label is to be understood as: newly diagnosed GD, antithyroid drugs for less than 3 months. For both TCR sequencing and RNA sequencing, RNA was extracted from PBMCs using TRIzol. The diagnosis of Graves' disease was made according to American Thyroid Association guidelines. Patients were recruited from an endocrinology department in Xi'an, China. Each patient gave approximately 9.7 milliliters of peripheral blood, collected in an EDTA anticoagulant tube. Ficoll Paque Plus density gradient separation was used to isolate PBMCs, and no further T cell sorting was done. An Agilent 2100 Bioanalyzer and agarose gel were used to assess RNA quality, and a NanoDrop 2000 was used to measure RNA concentration. This sample is part of a study of regulatory T cells in long-lasting Graves disease listed by TCRdb under 2021. Regarding the complete study: Patients with newly diagnosed Graves' disease had been on antithyroid drugs for under 3 months. Peripheral blood TCR sequencing and RNA sequencing compared persistent Graves' disease patients with newly diagnosed Graves' disease patients. The study was registered as a clinical trial and conducted in China. TCR sequencing covered around 13 persistent and some 20 newly diagnosed Graves' disease patients, some 33 samples in total. The study at large found these results: A larger number of public clonotypes was shared among persistent patients (approximately 2,500) than among newly diagnosed patients (more than 850). Only the TCR beta chain was sequenced and analyzed. Only peripheral blood was studied, because thyroid tissue, the primary lesion, was inaccessible. As a limitation, the authors acknowledged that the small sample size may reduce accuracy. Lower TCR Shannon entropy and fewer highly expanded clones were observed in persistent Graves' disease patients than in newly diagnosed patients, which suggested clonal expansion. Preferential use of TRBV28, TRBJ1-2 and TRBJ2-5 was observed in persistent disease, whereas TRBV20-1 and TRBJ2-1 were favored in newly diagnosed disease.

The data also belong to a second study, concerning T cells in Graves' hyperthyroidism and ophthalmopathy. Per that second paper: Stable Graves' hyperthyroidism was defined as the absence of progression to ophthalmopathy over 18 months of follow-up. Hyperthyroidism patients were aged 18 to 65 years and newly diagnosed, with disease duration of less than 2 months. Exclusion was applied to patients with uncontrolled infections, other autoimmune diseases, pregnancy or lactation. Diagnoses were based on clinical symptoms, serum thyroxine and TRAb, thyroid ultrasound and orbital computed tomography. A first-round RT-PCR of the TCR CDR3 used the HTBI primer set with the Qiagen OneStep RT-PCR kit. Blood samples also contained most of the expanded thyroid clonotypes (frequency above 0.001), which suggests that blood repertoires may reflect thyroid immune responses. In cross-validation, a model built on a 13 V-J signature told ophthalmopathy apart from stable hyperthyroidism with 87.88% sensitivity and approximately 81% specificity, and in testing the same model reached 80%/75%. In validation, progression to ophthalmopathy was predicted by the model with around 71% sensitivity and 72.22% specificity, a median of around 6.5 months before onset. To identify distinguishing TCR V-J signatures, a discovery cohort of 90 to 100 patients was used, comprising under 45 with Graves' ophthalmopathy and some 60 with stable Graves' hyperthyroidism. Prospective prediction of ophthalmopathy was tested in an independent validation cohort consisting of some 20 hyperthyroidism patients and around 16 patients who later progressed to ophthalmopathy. The approximately 100 discovery patients were randomly divided into training and test sets at a 7:3 ratio. In roughly six Graves' hyperthyroidism patients, the study also compared T-cell repertoires from thyroid tissue with T-cell repertoires from blood. Following sampling, methimazole starting at 30 mg daily was given to hyperthyroidism patients, and high-dose intravenous methylprednisolone was given to ophthalmopathy patients. A second multiplex PCR round built the libraries, followed by size selection and purification. Paired-end sequencing of the libraries was performed with 100 bp reads on an Illumina HiSeq2000. SOAPnuke was used to process the raw data, throwing out any read that contained adapters or uncalled bases, had a mean Phred below 15, or lacked an exact constant-primer or identifier match. COPE v1.2.5 was used to merge high-quality paired reads, and clonotypes were defined as unique nucleotide sequences. MiTCR v1.1 was used to align clonotypes to the IMGT TRBV, TRBD and TRBJ reference segments. The analysis was restricted to V-J combinations with a frequency above 0.0001, which together covered 99.2% of the repertoires. A TCS score was defined as the ratio of F50 (clonal expansion) to E x V (chaos), with BLOSUM62-based TCRdist applied between CDR3 peptides within each V-J. Welch's t-statistics and random forest reduced roughly 500 V-J features to 10 to 15, which were used in a naive Bayes classifier (R e1071). No statistical method was used to fix the sample size in advance, and group allocation was not hidden from the investigators. TCR Vbeta CDR3 sequencing of some 140 peripheral blood samples (over 40 ophthalmopathy, 75 or so hyperthyroidism and some 17 progressor patients) is reported in the paper.

The specimen was peripheral blood mononuclear cells (PBMCs), collected at new diagnosis, from a patient treated with antithyroid drugs. The receptor comes from a man aged 30-40 years with Graves disease. Donor details come from another sample of the same person, matched by shared clones. The chain was built from TRBV5-6 and TRBJ1-2; the D segment could be TRBD1, given 6 matching bases. DNA sequence: TGTGCCAGCAGCTTCACAGGGTCGAGCTACACCTTC. The translation is CASSFTGSSYTF.